The clone carrying this T cell receptor (beta chain) was seen a handful of times. Its specificity is unknown. Gene names and germline match the mouse. The read ends 4 residues early relative to the CDR3; the germline J gene fills the gap. The source of the sample is a study of CD8+ T cells in alopecia areata. Study-level information: Donors of skin were C3H/HeJ mice aged 6-12 months with spontaneous alopecia, and recipients were approximately 7-11-week-old female C3H/HeJ mice. Study-level points and caveats: Although TCR sharing was seen in mice, sharing across patients was less clear, possibly for HLA-related reasons.

Germline-derived CDR1 and CDR2 are NSQYPW and LRSPGD (reference sequence). The CDR3 is made up of 17 amino acids. V dropped 0 bases and J dropped 0 bases, with 15 bases sitting between them. Isolated RNA was reverse transcribed into cDNA used as the sequencing template. Assay: immunoSEQ multiplex PCR; the TCRdb copy retains only in-frame clones and omits some. Sampling found about 120,000 clones, none seen once. The specimen sequenced was lesional skin. The J gene is TRBJ2-7, the V gene TRBV1; a possible D gene is TRBD2 (6 bases). The clonotype was recovered from a C3H/HeJ mouse with alopecia areata. The MHC haplotype recorded for the strain is H2-k. Partial CDR3 DNA: TGCACCTGCAGTGCAGAAGCCCTGGGGCTGTCCTCCTAT. It codes for CTCSAEALGLSSY. The entire CDR3 protein reads CTCSAEALGLSSYEQYF.